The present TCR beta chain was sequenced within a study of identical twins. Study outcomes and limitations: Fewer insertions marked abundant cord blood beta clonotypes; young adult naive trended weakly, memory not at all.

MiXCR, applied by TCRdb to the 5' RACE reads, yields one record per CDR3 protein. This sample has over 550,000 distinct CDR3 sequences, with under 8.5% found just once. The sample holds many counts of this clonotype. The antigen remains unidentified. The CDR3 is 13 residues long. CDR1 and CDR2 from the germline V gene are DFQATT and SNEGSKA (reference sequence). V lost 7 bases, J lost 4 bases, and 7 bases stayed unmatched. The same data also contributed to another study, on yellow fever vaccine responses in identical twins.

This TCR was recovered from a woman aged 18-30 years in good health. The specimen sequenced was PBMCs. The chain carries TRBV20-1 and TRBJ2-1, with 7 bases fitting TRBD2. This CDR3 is CSGEGVGYNEQFF. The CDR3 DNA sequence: TGCAGTGGGGAGGGAGTTGGTTACAATGAGCAGTTCTTC.